The rows below give T cell receptor beta chains drawn from one sample of a study of spatial heterogeneity in lung cancer. One entry per CDR3 protein, called by TCRdb with MiXCR from the 5' RACE reads. Of about 15,000 distinct CDR3 sequences in the sample, about 19% are singletons; the top ten hold roughly 6.7%. Sequencing used PBMCs, obtained at follow-up. These TCRs come from a male donor with early-stage non-small cell lung cancer. Both conserved end residues are part of each CDR3. The order of the fields is clone size, V gene, D gene, J gene, CDR3 protein, CDR3 DNA. The D gene is left open where the match is weak. Size tells how often a clone was seen (once, few, many) or the class of an expanded clone, and some rows leave it out.

abundance: medium-sized; v_gene: TRBV6-6; d_gene: .; j_gene: TRBJ1-1; CDR3aa: CASFRVNTEVFF; CDR3nt: TGTGCCAGCTTCAGGGTGAACACTGAAGTTTTCTTT
abundance: .; v_gene: TRBV7-9; d_gene: TRBD2; j_gene: TRBJ2-3; CDR3aa: CASRSGGGSDTQYF; CDR3nt: TGTGCCAGCAGAAGCGGGGGAGGCTCAGATACGCAGTATTTT
abundance: .; v_gene: TRBV7-8; d_gene: TRBD1; j_gene: TRBJ2-5; CDR3aa: CASSLVLLSGRGETQYF; CDR3nt: TGTGCCAGCAGCTTAGTCTTACTATCGGGCAGGGGGGAGACCCAGTACTTC
abundance: .; v_gene: TRBV2; d_gene: .; j_gene: TRBJ1-6; CDR3aa: CASRNFGTTGSPLHF; CDR3nt: TGTGCCAGCAGAAACTTCGGGACAACCGGATCACCCCTCCACTTT
abundance: .; v_gene: TRBV14; d_gene: .; j_gene: TRBJ2-1; CDR3aa: CASSLANEQFF; CDR3nt: TGTGCCAGCAGCCTAGCTAATGAGCAGTTCTTC
abundance: .; v_gene: TRBV6-2/TRBV6-3; d_gene: TRBD1; j_gene: TRBJ1-5; CDR3aa: CASSSQGGNQPQHF; CDR3nt: TGTGCCAGCAGTTCGCAGGGGGGCAATCAGCCCCAGCATTTT
abundance: few; v_gene: TRBV7-2; d_gene: TRBD2; j_gene: TRBJ2-1; CDR3aa: CASSLAEGLAGGKQFF; CDR3nt: TGTGCCAGCAGCTTAGCGGAGGGACTAGCGGGGGGCAAGCAGTTCTTC
abundance: .; v_gene: TRBV6-5; d_gene: .; j_gene: TRBJ2-7; CDR3aa: CASSYRAAYEQYF; CDR3nt: TGTGCCAGCAGTTACAGAGCAGCCTACGAGCAGTACTTC
abundance: .; v_gene: TRBV29-1; d_gene: .; j_gene: TRBJ2-7; CDR3aa: CSVVRRGAKYEQYF; CDR3nt: TGCAGCGTTGTAAGGAGGGGGGCGAAATACGAGCAGTACTTC
abundance: few; v_gene: TRBV2; d_gene: .; j_gene: TRBJ2-2; CDR3aa: CASSPDRSGAGELFF; CDR3nt: TGTGCCAGCAGTCCAGACAGGAGTGGGGCCGGGGAGCTGTTTTTT
abundance: few; v_gene: TRBV20-1; d_gene: .; j_gene: TRBJ1-5; CDR3aa: CSARQTGRSQPQHF; CDR3nt: TGCAGTGCTAGACAAACAGGGCGAAGTCAGCCCCAGCATTTT
abundance: few; v_gene: TRBV3-1; d_gene: .; j_gene: TRBJ1-4; CDR3aa: CASSRAEKLFF; CDR3nt: TGTGCCAGCAGCCGTGCTGAAAAACTGTTTTTT
abundance: few; v_gene: TRBV12-3/TRBV12-4; d_gene: .; j_gene: TRBJ2-2; CDR3aa: CASSLGGTNTGELFF; CDR3nt: TGTGCCAGCAGTTTGGGCGGAACGAACACCGGGGAGCTGTTTTTT
abundance: .; v_gene: TRBV12-3/TRBV12-4; d_gene: .; j_gene: TRBJ2-3; CDR3aa: CASSFPGGGTDTQYF; CDR3nt: TGTGCCAGCAGTTTCCCCGGGGGCGGCACAGATACGCAGTATTTT